These 21 T cell receptor beta chains originate from one sample sequenced in a study of shared clonotypes between healthy human individuals. This table comes from immunoSEQ multiplex PCR, and its TCRdb copy is limited to in-frame clones, with some not included. Of some 1.5 million clones in the sample, roughly 95% were seen once. Input material: naive CD4+ T cells sorted from blood. Subset defined: CD45RA+ positively selected. These receptors all stem from a man aged 25-40 years in good health.

This chain uses TRBV10-3 with TRBJ1-2, with D unclear. The germline V gene has CDR1 ENHRY and CDR2 SYGVKD. Trimming removed 0 bases at V and 4 bases at J, with 9 bases between. This CDR3 has 14 residues. CDR3 sequence (DNA): TGTGCCATCAGTGAGTCCGGGCACAGCTATGGCTACACCTTC. It translates to CAISESGHSYGYTF.

The chain recombines TRBV7-9 with TRBJ2-7, with 8 bases aligning to TRBD1. V was clipped by 5 bases and J by 2 bases; unmatched bases: 11. The CDR3 totals 16 residues. Germline lookup yields CDR1 SEHNR and CDR2 FQNEAQ (reference sequence). DNA of the CDR3: TGTGCCAGCAGCGCACGGCGGGCAGGGGGCGCCTACGAGCAGTACTTC. It translates to CASSARRAGGAYEQYF.

The chain is built from TRBV2 and TRBJ2-3, with TRBD1 as a possible D gene (8 bases). Germline CDR1 is SNHLY and CDR2 is FYNNEI. The CDR3 spans 16 residues. V lost 4 bases and J 2 bases, leaving 16 bases between the germline ends. The CDR3 loop is CASSGGGQELTDTQYF. CDR3 coding DNA: TGTGCCAGCAGTGGGGGGGGACAGGAGCTCACAGATACGCAGTATTTT.

V and J are TRBV11-2 and TRBJ2-7; D tentatively fits TRBD1 or TRBD2 (5 bases each). The CDR3 extends over 13 amino acids. The germline gives CDR1 SGHAT, CDR2 FQNNGV. Trimming cost V 5 bases and J 3 bases, with 11 bases left between them. The CDR3 region is CASSPGRHYEQYF. The CDR3 coding sequence is TGTGCCAGCAGCCCGGGACGGCACTACGAGCAGTACTTC.

The chain carries TRBV5-1 and TRBJ2-7; D may correspond to TRBD1 or TRBD2 (6 bases each). Trimming pared 0 bases from V and 6 bases from J, leaving 19 bases between. The CDR3 extends over 16 amino acids. The germline V gene has CDR1 SGHRS and CDR2 YFSETQ. CDR3 sequence: CASSLALVEGGGEQYF. The CDR3 bases are TGCGCCAGCAGCTTGGCCCTAGTTGAGGGGGGAGGCGAGCAGTACTTC.

V and J are TRBV7-6 and TRBJ2-7; D is possibly TRBD1 or TRBD2 (7 bases each). Trimming cost V 1 base and J 2 bases, with 15 bases left between them. The CDR3 consists of 16 residues. Looked up from germline, CDR1 is SGHVS and CDR2 is FNYEAQ. CDR3 nucleotide sequence: TGTGCCAGCAGCTTAGAGGGGGCGGGAGAACCCTACGAGCAGTACTTC. Protein product: CASSLEGAGEPYEQYF.

This rearrangement joins TRBV7-6 to TRBJ2-5; the D is unclear. Trimming left V 1 base short and J 3 bases short, with 9 bases between. The CDR3 length is 14 residues. Germline V gene lookup returns CDR1 SGHVS and CDR2 FNYEAQ. The CDR3 coding sequence is TGTGCCAGCAGCTTAGGTACGGCAAAAGAGACCCAGTACTTC. Encoded protein: CASSLGTAKETQYF.

Only one count was recorded for this clone. The V gene is TRBV14, the J gene TRBJ2-1; D is perhaps TRBD1 or TRBD2 (6 bases each). Germline values: CDR1 SGHDN, CDR2 FVKESK. The CDR3 is 15 amino acids. Trimming left V 0 bases short and J 5 bases short, with 11 bases between. Written as DNA, the CDR3 is TGTGCCAGCAGCCAAGATGGGGGGCGGGACAATGAGCAGTTCTTC. Its translation is CASSQDGGRDNEQFF.

V gene TRBV5-6 combines with J gene TRBJ2-3, with no clear D. The length of the CDR3 is 12 residues. Germline CDR1 is SGHDT and CDR2 is YYEEEE. The ends were cut back, 2 bases at V and 6 bases at J, with 7 bases in the middle. CDR3 sequence reads: CASSLDVDTQYF. CDR3 coding DNA: TGTGCCAGCAGCTTAGACGTGGATACGCAGTATTTT.

V and J are TRBV5-1 and TRBJ2-2; 14 positions match TRBD2. Germline V gene sequence: CDR1 SGHRS, CDR2 YFSETQ. This CDR3 contains 17 residues. V shed 2 bases and J 7 bases; nucleotides not matched to a gene: 7. The CDR3 sequence is CASSLGTSGSFVGELFF. CDR3 DNA sequence: TGCGCCAGCAGCTTAGGGACTAGCGGGAGTTTCGTCGGGGAGCTGTTTTTT.

The DNA for the CDR3 is TGTGCCAGCAGCCAAGACACAGAACGATACAATGAGCAGTTCTTC. Amino acid sequence: CASSQDTERYNEQFF. The rearrangement joins TRBV5-5 to TRBJ2-1; D remains unclear. The CDR3 runs to 15 residues. CDR1 is SGHKS and CDR2 is YYEKEE in the germline V gene (reference sequence). V lost 4 bases and J 4 bases, leaving 15 bases between the germline ends. Supplemented by reference TRBV5-5 and TRBJ2-1, the full variable domain reads DAGVTQSPTHLIKTRGQQVTLRCSPISGHKSVSWYQQVLGQGPQFIFQYYEKEERGRGNFPDRFSARQFPNYSSELNVNALLLGDSALYLCASSQDTERYNEQFFGPGTRLTVL.

V is TRBV9 and J is TRBJ2-1, with 7 bases that match TRBD2. The J segment lost 4 bases and the V segment lost 2 bases, leaving 15 bases of the junction unmatched. CDR1 and CDR2 from the germline V gene are SGDLS and YYNGEE. The CDR3 is 18 residues long. The CDR3 reads CASSVSGSGAMGYNEQFF. The CDR3, as DNA: TGTGCCAGCAGCGTGAGCGGAAGCGGGGCAATGGGGTACAATGAGCAGTTCTTC.

The V call is TRBV25-1, the J call TRBJ1-4; 8 bases align to TRBD1. The trim removed 9 bases at V and 2 bases at J, leaving 17 bases unmatched. This CDR3 has 18 residues. Germline CDR1 MGHDK, CDR2 SYGVNS. The CDR3 nucleotides are TGTGCCAGTTCCGCAAACAGGGGGGGTTCTGTTACTAATGAAAAACTGTTTTTT. Translating it yields CASSANRGGSVTNEKLFF.

The chain combines TRBV5-5 with TRBJ2-2; 12 bases agree with TRBD2. The CDR3 contains 17 residues. Germline V gene data show CDR1 as SGHKS and CDR2 as YYEKEE (reference sequence). V lost 4 bases and J lost 0; bases outside the gene matches: 4. The CDR3 loop is CASSSLAGGPNTGELFF. For the CDR3, the DNA is TGTGCCAGCAGCAGTCTAGCGGGAGGGCCGAACACCGGGGAGCTGTTTTTT.

Worth noting for this clone: Additional DNA sequences in this sample encode the identical CDR3. CDR3 region: CASSEAGRGYEQYF. CDR3 nucleotides: TGTGCCAGCAGTGAAGCTGGCAGGGGGTACGAGCAGTACTTC. This sequence joins TRBV6-1 and TRBJ2-7; TRBD1 matches at 7 bases. Germline CDR1 is MNHNS and CDR2 is SASEGT. The junction had 3 bases not matched to a gene; V was cut back by 0 bases and J by 4 bases. CDR3 length: 14 amino acids.

The chain links TRBV15 to TRBJ1-3; maybe TRBD1 (5 bases). CDR3 length: 16 residues. V was cut by 0 bases and J by 8 bases, with 17 bases left in between. Germline CDR1 and CDR2: LNHNV and YYDKDF (reference sequence). CDR3 region: CATSRDLRTRGDTIYF. The CDR3 nucleotides are TGTGCCACCAGCAGAGACCTCCGGACAAGAGGAGACACCATATATTTT.

V usage is TRBV6-1 and J usage is TRBJ1-5; no firm D call. The germline V gene has CDR1 MNHNS and CDR2 SASEGT. This CDR3 region has 16 residues. V lost 3 bases to trimming and J lost 3 bases, with 15 bases between them. The CDR3 loop reads CASSELGVGLNQPQHF. The DNA of the CDR3 is TGTGCCAGCAGTGAGTTAGGTGTCGGACTCAATCAGCCCCAGCATTTT.

The rearrangement joins TRBV28 to TRBJ1-5, with 9 positions matching TRBD1. Unmatched junction bases numbered 8, after V lost 3 bases and J lost 5 bases. Germline CDR1 is MDHEN and CDR2 is SYDVKM. The CDR3 totals 16 residues. The CDR3 nucleotides read TGTGCCAGCAGTTTCCGGGACAGGGCCATATATCAGCCCCAGCATTTT. Amino acids: CASSFRDRAIYQPQHF. Based on the CDR3 plus reference TRBV28 and TRBJ1-5, the full variable domain is DVKVTQSSRYLVKRTGEKVFLECVQDMDHENMFWYRQDPGLGLRLIYFSYDVKMKEKGDIPEGYSVSREKKERFSLILESASTNQTSMYLCASSFRDRAIYQPQHFGDGTRLSIL.

The rearrangement joins TRBV25-1 to TRBJ2-7, with 7 bases fitting TRBD2. The junction had 12 bases not matched to a gene; V was cut back by 6 bases and J by 4 bases. The CDR3 runs 15 residues. The germline V gene has CDR1 MGHDK and CDR2 SYGVNS. The CDR3 reads CASRSTSAGAYEQYF. CDR3 nucleotide sequence: TGTGCCAGCAGATCCACTAGCGCCGGGGCTTACGAGCAGTACTTC.

This clone was picked up one time. The J gene is TRBJ1-2, the V gene TRBV20-1; no clear D. With 6 bases removed from V and 3 bases from J, the gap between germline ends came to 8 bases. Germline CDR1 is DFQATT and CDR2 is SNEGSKA (reference sequence). This CDR3 contains 11 residues. The CDR3 nucleotides are TGCAGTGCCCCTCAGGACTATGGCTACACCTTC. This gives the protein CSAPQDYGYTF.

V and J are TRBV9 and TRBJ2-3; possible D gene TRBD1, 5 bases. V was shortened by 3 bases and J by 0 bases, with 17 bases between the two germline ends. The CDR3 covers 17 residues. CDR1 is SGDLS and CDR2 is YYNGEE in the germline V gene. The CDR3 DNA reads as TGTGCCAGCAGCGCCCTTCAGGGTAGATCTAGCACAGATACGCAGTATTTT. This sequence encodes CASSALQGRSSTDTQYF.